The following is a T cell receptor (beta chain) sequence with its context. This clone was seen just once. The antigen it binds to is not known. No much larger clonotype is one base removed from it; base qualities were not supplied. The time point label of this sample denotes: 24 months on ibrutinib. For TCR beta library preparation, approximately 2.2 micrograms of genomic DNA were isolated from cryopreserved PBMCs. Longitudinal blood samples from CLL patients on ibrutinib monotherapy underwent high-throughput TCR beta sequencing. The patients took part in an open-label, single-center phase 2 trial of ibrutinib monotherapy. A MiSeq instrument was used for deep resolution sequencing, which targeted depths ranging from 1 in 1 million up to 1 in 200,000 T cells, with coverage averaging 10x for each clonotype. The immunoSEQ hsTCRB Kit was used to generate TCR beta libraries. In the source study's methods: ImmunoSEQ Data Assistant and ImmunoSEQ Analyzer were used for data analysis, and V, D and J genes were assigned according to IMGT definitions. Clonality, which ranges from 0 to 1, was calculated by subtracting the normalized Shannon entropy of productive rearrangement frequencies from one. Only overrepresented clonotypes making up at least 0.05% of the repertoire of each patient were included in the public clonotype analysis. Repertoires from some 13 age-matched healthy donors in immuneACCESS were used as clonality controls. TCRdb mirrors the immuneACCESS table, restricted to in-frame sequences. Some clones are absent from its copies; in checked studies, under half trace to an unresolved V gene, and the reason for the others is unknown. V, J and clone size are those of that table, while D and trimming were read from the DNA. In this sample the table shows 45,000 to 65,000 clones, around 78% of which occur a single time. The biggest ten clones account for roughly 20% of the sample.

Trimming takes 6 bases off V and 7 bases off J; junction bases not matched to a gene: 8. Based on the germline V gene, the CDR1 and CDR2 sequences are MDHEN and SYDVKM. The CDR3 goes from the cysteine to the phenylalanine over 15 residues. Here the CDR3 DNA is all that survives: 45 bases in frame from base 1. The source of the sample is a study of cytotoxic CD8 clonotypes in ibrutinib-treated CLL (dated by TCRdb to 2020 to 2022). The study in broad terms: The cohort included around 15 treatment-naive and 11 to 12 relapsed/refractory patients; around 17 were IGHV unmutated. Responses were partial in 25 or so patients and complete in 2; after median about 70 months follow-up, around 15 stayed in remission and 12 progressed. The response samples were drawn at a median of 12 months into treatment, with a range of roughly 6 to 36 months. On average, each sample yielded some 250,000 productive templates and about 95,000 productive rearrangements. Of the approximately 87 participants in the trial, 25 to 30 had longitudinal samples available. Cryopreserved peripheral blood mononuclear cells were collected before treatment, at response, and at either disease progression or sustained remission. Patients were still on ibrutinib when every remission and progressive disease sample was collected.

Results the study describes overall, beyond this receptor: Public clonotypes were rare and either shrank or stayed stable during treatment, and the rise in clonality at ibrutinib response reflected expansion of private clonotypes. Sustained-remission and progressing patients did not have matched sampling times, and lymph node repertoires were not examined. Baseline clonality exceeded that of age-matched healthy donors and correlated strongly with circulating CD8+ T-cell counts. Clonality increased at ibrutinib response, stayed stable in sustained remission, and fell back toward baseline at progression.

The receptor comes from a human donor with chronic lymphocytic leukemia. The chain is encoded by TRBV28 joined to TRBJ2-3; the junction holds 12 bases that match TRBD2. The starting material was PBMCs, obtained after 24 months of ibrutinib treatment. The encoded CDR3 is CASSQTSGGPHTQYF. The nucleotide sequence is TGTGCCAGCAGCCAGACTAGCGGGGGACCGCATACGCAGTATTTT.